Listed below are T cell receptor beta chains from one sample, sequenced in a study of T cell repertoires in cytomegalovirus infection. TCRdb analysed the reads with MiXCR anew, one entry per CDR3 protein. The table has around 100,000 distinct CDR3 sequences, 15% to 20% seen once. The sample consisted of PBMCs. All receptors derive from a human donor in good health (CMV status not recorded). Some clones in this sample may be carry-over from other donors' samples. CDR3s include the opening cysteine and the closing phenylalanine or tryptophan. A D gene is named only where the DNA matches it firmly. Clone size, where shown, is once, few, many, or a class for clones that have expanded.

D	size	J	V	DNA	CDR3
-	few	TRBJ2-1	TRBV29-1	TGCAGCGGTAGCCGAGTGTGGGCAACCCAAGGGTCCTACAATGAGCAGTTCTTC	CSGSRVWATQGSYNEQFF
-	few	TRBJ2-5	TRBV6-6	TGTGCCAGCAGTTACTCGATGGGAACTGACCAAGAGACCCAGTACTTC	CASSYSMGTDQETQYF
TRBD1	many	TRBJ1-1	TRBV19	TGTGCCAGTAGTCGACAGGGGAAGGGGACTGAAGCTTTCTTT	CASSRQGKGTEAFF
TRBD1	-	TRBJ2-5	TRBV11-2	TGTGCCAGCAGCTTTAACACATTCAGAGACAGGGTAGGAGAGACCCAGTACTTC	CASSFNTFRDRVGETQYF
TRBD2	many	TRBJ2-1	TRBV6-2/TRBV6-3	TGTGCCAGCAGTGCGACTAGCGGGGGGGCCAATGAGCAGTTCTTC	CASSATSGGANEQFF
TRBD1	many	TRBJ2-1	TRBV19	TGTGCCAGTAGTGCAGCATTCGGACAGGGGGAGTCCTACAATGAGCAGTTCTTC	CASSAAFGQGESYNEQFF
-	many	TRBJ2-1	TRBV6-2/TRBV6-3	TGTGCCAGCAGTCCCGGGGAGTACAATGAGCAGTTCTTC	CASSPGEYNEQFF
-	many	TRBJ1-5	TRBV7-2	TGTGCCAGCAGTCGGGGGAGGGGGTTTAATCAGCCCCAGCATTTT	CASSRGRGFNQPQHF
-	few	TRBJ1-3	TRBV20-1	TGCAGTGCTAGAGTTCAGGGTCTGAACACCATATATTTT	CSARVQGLNTIYF
-	few	TRBJ1-6	TRBV5-1	TGCGCCAGCAGCTTGGATCTGTCGGGAATGACCTATAATTCACCCCTCCACTTT	CASSLDLSGMTYNSPLHF
-	few	TRBJ1-2	TRBV7-2	TGTGCCAGCACCATGGACAGTCTCGTTTATGGCTACACCTTC	CASTMDSLVYGYTF
TRBD1	many	TRBJ2-7	TRBV7-2	TGTGCCAGCAGCTGGCGTAGGGGGCCTACCTACGAGCAGTACTTC	CASSWRRGPTYEQYF
TRBD2	many	TRBJ2-5	TRBV7-2	TGTGCCAGCAGCTTAAGGGGTCAGCGGGGGGCCAGGGAGACCCAGTACTTC	CASSLRGQRGARETQYF
TRBD1	few	TRBJ1-2	TRBV5-1	TGCGCCAGCAGCCCGGGACAGGTCACCGACTATGGCTACACCTTC	CASSPGQVTDYGYTF
TRBD1	-	TRBJ2-7	TRBV18	TGTGCCAGCTCACCTCGGACAGGGGTCCCCTACGAGCAGTACTTC	CASSPRTGVPYEQYF
-	-	TRBJ1-1	TRBV4-1	TGCGCCAGCAGACACAGGGCGATGAACACTGAAGCTTTCTTT	CASRHRAMNTEAFF
TRBD2	-	TRBJ2-1	TRBV5-1	TGCGCCAGCAGCTTTGGCGGGGGGTCCTCCAATGAGCAGTTCTTC	CASSFGGGSSNEQFF
-	few	TRBJ1-2	TRBV2	TGTGCCAGCAGTAGGACAAGGAACTATGGCTACACCTTC	CASSRTRNYGYTF
TRBD1	many	TRBJ2-7	TRBV2	TGTGCCAGCACATTGGACAGGGGCCCCTACGAGCAGTACTTC	CASTLDRGPYEQYF
-	many	TRBJ2-1	TRBV7-2	TGTGCCAGCAGCTTAGAGCGAGTTGAGCAGTTCTTC	CASSLERVEQFF
-	many	TRBJ1-5	TRBV27	TGTGCCAGCTCGCAGGGGCTCCAGCCCCAGCATTTT	CASSQGLQPQHF
-	once	TRBJ1-5	TRBV20-1	TGTAGTGCTAGAGGGGACCCTAATCAGCCCCAGCATTTT	CSARGDPNQPQHF
TRBD1	-	TRBJ2-5	TRBV5-1	TGCGCCAGCAGTATGGACAGGGCAAAGGAGACCCAGTACTTC	CASSMDRAKETQYF
TRBD1	many	TRBJ2-5	TRBV19	TGTGCCAGTAGTCCCATAGGCGGACAGGGGGCCGGGGAGACCCAGTACTTC	CASSPIGGQGAGETQYF
-	few	TRBJ2-5	TRBV9	TGTGCCAGCAGCGTAAACGAGGCACAAGAGACCCAGTACTTC	CASSVNEAQETQYF
-	few	TRBJ1-5	TRBV2	TGTGCCAGCAGTGATGTATCTCAGCCCCAGCATTTT	CASSDVSQPQHF
-	-	TRBJ1-1	TRBV5-1	TGCGCCAGCAGACTAGCGGACAAAAATGAAGCTTTCTTT	CASRLADKNEAFF
TRBD1	few	TRBJ1-5	TRBV5-1	TGCGCCAGCAGTCTGACAGGGGGGGAGAATCAGCCCCAGCATTTT	CASSLTGGENQPQHF
TRBD2	-	TRBJ2-3	TRBV4-1	TGCGCCAGCCGCTCTAGCGGCGGGGGGGTTGGAGATACGCAGTATTTT	CASRSSGGGVGDTQYF
TRBD1	many	TRBJ2-3	TRBV7-2	TGTGCCAGCAGCTTGATACCGGGACAGGGCACAGATACGCAGTATTTT	CASSLIPGQGTDTQYF
TRBD1	once	TRBJ2-7	TRBV20-1	TGCAGTGCTAGCTTTCCACAGGGGACGAACGAGCAGTACTTC	CSASFPQGTNEQYF
TRBD2	-	TRBJ2-5	TRBV7-6	TGTGCCAGCAGCCCCGGACTAGCGGGGGGGCATGAGACCCAGTACTTC	CASSPGLAGGHETQYF
-	-	TRBJ1-5	TRBV2	TGTGCCAGCAGACTTCTAAAAGGGGATGATCAGCCCCAGCATTTT	CASRLLKGDDQPQHF
TRBD2	many	TRBJ2-5	TRBV7-2	TGTGCCAGCAGCCCCGGGACTAGCGGGGGGGCCCAGTACTTC	CASSPGTSGGAQYF
TRBD1	-	TRBJ1-6	TRBV4-2	TGTGCCAGCAGCCAAGAGGGAGGGGGCATCTATAATTCACCCCTCCACTTT	CASSQEGGGIYNSPLHF
-	many	TRBJ2-7	TRBV7-2	TGTGCCAGCAGCTCCGGGCCGGTTGGGGAGCAGTACTTC	CASSSGPVGEQYF
-	few	TRBJ1-2	TRBV4-1	TGCGCCAGCAGCGACTCGGGACCGACCGTTAGGACCTTC	CASSDSGPTVRTF
TRBD2	few	TRBJ2-1	TRBV12-5	TGTGCTAGTGGTCACAGCGGGGGCGATGAGCAGTTCTTC	CASGHSGGDEQFF
-	few	TRBJ2-1	TRBV2	TGTGCCAGCAGTTTCACTGGGACCTACAATGAGCAGTTCTTC	CASSFTGTYNEQFF
-	-	TRBJ1-5	TRBV2	TGTGCCAGCAAAAGCGGAAAAAATCAGCCCCAGCATTTT	CASKSGKNQPQHF
-	-	TRBJ1-5	TRBV4-1	TGCGCCAGCATCGATATCAGGCAGGATAGTAATCAGCCCCAGCATTTT	CASIDIRQDSNQPQHF
-	many	TRBJ2-7	TRBV20-1	TGCAGTGCTCGCTTCAGAGCTTGGAGCTCCTACGAGCAGTACTTC	CSARFRAWSSYEQYF